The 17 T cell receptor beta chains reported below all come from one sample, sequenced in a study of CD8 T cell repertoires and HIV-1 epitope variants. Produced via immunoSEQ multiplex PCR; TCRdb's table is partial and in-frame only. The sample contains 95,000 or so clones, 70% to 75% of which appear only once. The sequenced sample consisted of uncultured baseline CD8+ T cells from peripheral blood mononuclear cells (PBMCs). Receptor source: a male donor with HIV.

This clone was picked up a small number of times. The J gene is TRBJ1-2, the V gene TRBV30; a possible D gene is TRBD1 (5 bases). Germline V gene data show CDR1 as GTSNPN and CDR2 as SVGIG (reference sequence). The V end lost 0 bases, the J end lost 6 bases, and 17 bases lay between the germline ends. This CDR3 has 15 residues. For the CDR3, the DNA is TGTGCCTGGAGTGTACGGCAGGGCGTAGGGAATGGCTACACCTTC. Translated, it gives CAWSVRQGVGNGYTF.

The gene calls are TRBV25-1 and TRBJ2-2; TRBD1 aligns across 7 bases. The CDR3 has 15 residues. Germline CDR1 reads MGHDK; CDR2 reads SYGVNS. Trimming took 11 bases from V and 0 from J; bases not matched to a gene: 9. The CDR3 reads CASRGGQSNTGELFF. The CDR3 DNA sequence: TGTGCCTCCCGAGGGGGACAGTCGAACACCGGGGAGCTGTTTTTT.

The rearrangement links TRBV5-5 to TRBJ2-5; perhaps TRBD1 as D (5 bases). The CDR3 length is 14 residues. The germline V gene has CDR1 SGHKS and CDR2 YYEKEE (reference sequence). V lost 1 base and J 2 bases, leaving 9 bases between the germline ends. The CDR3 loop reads CASSLIAGQETQYF. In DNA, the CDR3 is TGTGCCAGCAGCTTGATCGCAGGGCAAGAGACCCAGTACTTC.

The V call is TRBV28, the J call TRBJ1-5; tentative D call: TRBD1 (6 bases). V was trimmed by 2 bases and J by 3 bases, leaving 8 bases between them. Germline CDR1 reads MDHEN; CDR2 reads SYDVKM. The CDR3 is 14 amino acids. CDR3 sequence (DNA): TGTGCCAGCAGTTTAAGGGGGGACAATCAGCCCCAGCATTTT. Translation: CASSLRGDNQPQHF.

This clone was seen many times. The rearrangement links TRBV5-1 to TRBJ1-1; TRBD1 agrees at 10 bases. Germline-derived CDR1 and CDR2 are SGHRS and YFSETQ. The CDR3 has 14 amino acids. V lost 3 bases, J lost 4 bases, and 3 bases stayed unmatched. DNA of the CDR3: TGCGCCAGCAGCTCGGGACAGGGGAGCACTGAAGCTTTCTTT. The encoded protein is CASSSGQGSTEAFF. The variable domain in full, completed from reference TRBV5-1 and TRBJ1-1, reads KAGVTQTPRYLIKTRGQQVTLSCSPISGHRSVSWYQQTPGQGLQFLFEYFSETQRNKGNFPGRFSGRQFSNSRSEMNVSTLELGDSALYLCASSSGQGSTEAFFGQGTRLTVV.

The DNA for the CDR3 is TGTGCCAGCAGCGGACGGACGGGGGCAGGGTCGGAGACCCAGTACTTC. This gives the protein CASSGRTGAGSETQYF. The V call is TRBV5-5, the J call TRBJ2-5; D tentatively fits TRBD1 or TRBD2 (6 bases each). V lost 4 bases to trimming and J lost 5 bases, with 21 bases between them. CDR1 and CDR2 from the germline V gene are SGHKS and YYEKEE (reference sequence). The CDR3 is made up of 16 amino acids.

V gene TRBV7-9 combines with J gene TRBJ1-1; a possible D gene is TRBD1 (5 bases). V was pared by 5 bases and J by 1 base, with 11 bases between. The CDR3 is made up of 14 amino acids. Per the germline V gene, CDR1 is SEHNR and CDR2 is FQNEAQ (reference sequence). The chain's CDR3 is CASSQSGPNTEAFF. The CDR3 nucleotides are TGTGCCAGCAGCCAGTCAGGGCCGAACACTGAAGCTTTCTTT.

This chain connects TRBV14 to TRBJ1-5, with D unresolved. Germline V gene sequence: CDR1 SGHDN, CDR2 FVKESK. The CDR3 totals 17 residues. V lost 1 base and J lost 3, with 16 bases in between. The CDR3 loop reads CASSQGKGLGSNQPQHF. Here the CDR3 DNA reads TGTGCCAGCAGCCAAGGCAAGGGTCTGGGGTCCAATCAGCCCCAGCATTTT. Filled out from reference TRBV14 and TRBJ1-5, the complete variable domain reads EAGVTQFPSHSVIEKGQTVTLRCDPISGHDNLYWYRRVMGKEIKFLLHFVKESKQDESGMPNNRFLAERTGGTYSTLKVQPAELEDSGVYFCASSQGKGLGSNQPQHFGDGTRLSIL.

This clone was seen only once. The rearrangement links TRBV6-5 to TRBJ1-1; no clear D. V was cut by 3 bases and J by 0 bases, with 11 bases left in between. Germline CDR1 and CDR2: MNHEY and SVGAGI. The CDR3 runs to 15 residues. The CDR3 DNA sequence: TGTGCCAGCAGTTATAAACGGAGCCTGAACACTGAAGCTTTCTTT. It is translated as CASSYKRSLNTEAFF.

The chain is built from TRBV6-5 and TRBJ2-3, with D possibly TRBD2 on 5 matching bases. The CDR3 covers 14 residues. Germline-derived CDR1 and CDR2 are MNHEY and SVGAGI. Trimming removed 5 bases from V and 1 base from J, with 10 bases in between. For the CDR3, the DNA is TGTGCCAGCAGTAAGACTACTCGCACAGATACGCAGTATTTT. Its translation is CASSKTTRTDTQYF.

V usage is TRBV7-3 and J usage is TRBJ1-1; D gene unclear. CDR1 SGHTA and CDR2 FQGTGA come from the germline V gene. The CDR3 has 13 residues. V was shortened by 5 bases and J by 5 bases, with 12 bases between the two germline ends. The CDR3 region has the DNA TGTGCCAGCAGCCCCAACCCCACTACTGAAGCTTTCTTT. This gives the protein CASSPNPTTEAFF.

CDR3 residues: CASSIGQGRFTEAFF. In DNA form, the CDR3 reads TGTGCCAGTAGTATAGGACAGGGTCGTTTCACTGAAGCTTTCTTT. The chain couples TRBV19 to TRBJ1-1; 7 bases agree with TRBD1. This CDR3 has 15 residues. V lost 1 base to trimming and J lost 4 bases; unmatched junction nucleotides: 6. CDR1 and CDR2 (germline): LNHDA, SQIVND (reference sequence).

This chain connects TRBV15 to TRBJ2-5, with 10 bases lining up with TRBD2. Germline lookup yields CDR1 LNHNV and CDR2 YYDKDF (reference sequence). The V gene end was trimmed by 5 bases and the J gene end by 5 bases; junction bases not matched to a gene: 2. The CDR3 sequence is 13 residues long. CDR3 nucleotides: TGTGCCACCAGCGTAGCGGGAGGTGAGACCCAGTACTTC. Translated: CATSVAGGETQYF.

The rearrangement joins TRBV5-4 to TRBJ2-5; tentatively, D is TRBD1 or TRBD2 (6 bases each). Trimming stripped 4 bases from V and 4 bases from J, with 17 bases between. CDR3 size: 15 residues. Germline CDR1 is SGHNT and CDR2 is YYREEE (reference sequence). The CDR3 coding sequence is TGTGCCAGCAGCCCTCAGGGGAGGATAGGAGAGACCCAGTACTTC. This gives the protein CASSPQGRIGETQYF.

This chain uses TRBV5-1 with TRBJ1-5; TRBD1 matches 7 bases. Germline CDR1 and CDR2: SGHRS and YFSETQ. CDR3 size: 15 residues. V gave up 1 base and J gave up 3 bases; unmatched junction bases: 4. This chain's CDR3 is CASSLTGAYNQPQHF. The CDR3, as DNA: TGCGCCAGCAGCTTGACAGGGGCCTACAATCAGCCCCAGCATTTT.

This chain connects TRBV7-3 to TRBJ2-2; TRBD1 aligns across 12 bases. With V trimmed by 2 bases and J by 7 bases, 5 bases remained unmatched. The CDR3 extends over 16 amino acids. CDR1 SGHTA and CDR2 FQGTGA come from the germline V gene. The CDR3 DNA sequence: TGTGCCAGCAGCTTATCGGGACAGGGGGCAAGCGGGGAGCTGTTTTTT. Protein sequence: CASSLSGQGASGELFF.

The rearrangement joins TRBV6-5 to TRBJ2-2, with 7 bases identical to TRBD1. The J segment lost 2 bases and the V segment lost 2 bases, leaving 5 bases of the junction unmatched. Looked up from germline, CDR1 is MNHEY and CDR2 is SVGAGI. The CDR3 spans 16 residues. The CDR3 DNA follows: TGTGCCAGCAGTTACCGAACAGGGGTTAACACCGGGGAGCTGTTTTTT. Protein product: CASSYRTGVNTGELFF.